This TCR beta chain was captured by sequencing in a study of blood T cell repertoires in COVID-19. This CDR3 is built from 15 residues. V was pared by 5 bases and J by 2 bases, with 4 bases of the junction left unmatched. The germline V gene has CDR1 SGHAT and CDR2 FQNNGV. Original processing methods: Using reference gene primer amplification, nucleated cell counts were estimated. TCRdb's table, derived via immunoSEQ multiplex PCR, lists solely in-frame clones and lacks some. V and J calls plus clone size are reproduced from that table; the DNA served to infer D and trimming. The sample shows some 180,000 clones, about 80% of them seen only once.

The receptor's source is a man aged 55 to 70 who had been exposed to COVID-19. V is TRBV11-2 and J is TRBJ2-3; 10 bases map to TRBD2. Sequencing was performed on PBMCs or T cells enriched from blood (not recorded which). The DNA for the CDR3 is TGTGCCAGCAGCCCCGGACTAGCGGTCACAGATACGCAGTATTTT. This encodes CASSPGLAVTDTQYF.